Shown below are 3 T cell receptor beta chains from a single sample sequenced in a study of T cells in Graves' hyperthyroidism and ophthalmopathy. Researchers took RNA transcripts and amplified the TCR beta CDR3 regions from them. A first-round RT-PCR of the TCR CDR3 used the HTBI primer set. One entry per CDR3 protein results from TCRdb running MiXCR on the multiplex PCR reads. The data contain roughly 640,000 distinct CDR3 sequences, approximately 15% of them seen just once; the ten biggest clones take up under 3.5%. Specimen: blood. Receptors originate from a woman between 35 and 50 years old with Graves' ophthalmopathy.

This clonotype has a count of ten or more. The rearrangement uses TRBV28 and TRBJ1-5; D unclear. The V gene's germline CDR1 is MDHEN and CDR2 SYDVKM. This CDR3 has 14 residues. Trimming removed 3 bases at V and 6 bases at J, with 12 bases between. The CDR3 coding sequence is TGTGCCAGCAGTTTCTTCGGGTCTAGTCAGCCCCAGCATTTT. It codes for CASSFFGSSQPQHF.

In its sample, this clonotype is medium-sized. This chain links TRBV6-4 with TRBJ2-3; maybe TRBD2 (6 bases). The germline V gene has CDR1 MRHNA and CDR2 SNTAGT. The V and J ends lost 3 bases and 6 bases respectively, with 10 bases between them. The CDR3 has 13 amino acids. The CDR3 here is CASSERETDTQYF. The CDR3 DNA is TGTGCCAGCAGTGAACGGGAGACGGATACGCAGTATTTT.

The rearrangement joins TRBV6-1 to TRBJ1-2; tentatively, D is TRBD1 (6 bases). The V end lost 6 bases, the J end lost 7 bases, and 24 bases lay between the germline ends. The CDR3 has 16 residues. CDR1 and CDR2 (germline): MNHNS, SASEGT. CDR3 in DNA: TGTGCCAGCAGCCCCCCAAATTCAGGGGCCTGCTGTGGCTACACCTTC. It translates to CASSPPNSGACCGYTF.